The 4 T cell receptor beta chains in this list originate from one sample, sequenced in a study of cytomegalovirus exposure and HLA in healthy donors (dated by TCRdb to 2016 to 2017). The library relied on the immunoSEQ multiplex PCR assay. Here the immuneACCESS table is served through TCRdb, limited to in-frame sequences with V and J called. Missing clones are a known gap in these copies; in checked studies unresolved V genes cover under half, and the rest lacks a known reason. The sample has 60,000 to 85,000 clones on record, over 85% of them singletons. The top ten clones comprise roughly 1.5% of the sample. The specimen was PBMCs. These receptors were obtained from a man aged 18-30 years in good health and CMV-seropositive.

This sequence joins TRBV13 and TRBJ2-5; 10 nucleotides line up with TRBD2. This CDR3 region has 18 residues. Germline V gene lookup returns CDR1 PRHDT and CDR2 FYEKMQ (reference sequence). V trimming: 5 bases; J trimming: 4 bases; junction bases outside the gene matches: 16. Here the CDR3 reads CASSDPLGLAGVAETQYF. Here the CDR3 DNA reads TGTGCCAGCAGCGACCCGCTCGGGCTAGCGGGAGTCGCAGAGACCCAGTACTTC.

This chain links TRBV4-1 with TRBJ1-4; 9 nucleotides line up with TRBD1. The germline CDR1 and CDR2 sequences are MGHRA and YSYEKL. This CDR3 is 15 amino acids long. V dropped 3 bases and J dropped 7; count of bases not matched to a gene: 6. Here the CDR3 DNA reads TGCGCCAGCAGCCATACAGGGGGCGAGATTGAAAAACTGTTTTTT. Translated: CASSHTGGEIEKLFF.

This sequence joins TRBV5-1 and TRBJ2-7; 8 bases line up with TRBD2. The CDR3 has 14 residues. The ends lost 7 bases at V and 0 bases at J; junction bases unmatched: 6. Per the germline V gene, CDR1 is SGHRS and CDR2 is YFSETQ. The CDR3 nucleotides read TGCGCCAGCTATCGGGAGGGGAGCTCCTACGAGCAGTACTTC. This sequence encodes CASYREGSSYEQYF. The variable domain in full, completed from reference TRBV5-1 and TRBJ2-7, reads KAGVTQTPRYLIKTRGQQVTLSCSPISGHRSVSWYQQTPGQGLQFLFEYFSETQRNKGNFPGRFSGRQFSNSRSEMNVSTLELGDSALYLCASYREGSSYEQYFGPGTRLTVT.

This chain uses TRBV18 with TRBJ1-3; a possible D gene is TRBD1 (6 bases). Trimming took off 4 bases at V and 0 bases at J, with 10 bases between the two ends. Germline loops: CDR1 KGHSH, CDR2 LQKENI. This CDR3 region has 15 residues. CDR3 in DNA: TGTGCCAGCTCACAAAACAGGGACTCTGGAAACACCATATATTTT. This sequence encodes CASSQNRDSGNTIYF. The variable domain in full, completed from reference TRBV18 and TRBJ1-3, reads NAGVMQNPRHLVRRRGQEARLRCSPMKGHSHVYWYRQLPEEGLKFMVYLQKENIIDESGMPKERFSAEFPKEGPSILRIQQVVRGDSAAYFCASSQNRDSGNTIYFGEGSWLTVV.